The 8 T cell receptor beta chains given below trace back to one sample, sequenced in a study of molecular identifiers for immune sequencing clone quantification. TCRdb re-derived calls from the PCR reads in MiXCR, one entry per CDR3 protein. The sample has about 86,000 distinct CDR3 sequences, about 23% seen once. The sequenced sample consisted of naive CD8+ T cells from blood, with Jurkat cell RNA spiked in. Regarding subset: FACS-sorted CD8+CD4-CCR7+CD45RA+ naive T cells. The receptors shown here come from a human donor in good health. Some libraries in this study had Jurkat cell RNA spiked in.

The chain links TRBV4-3 to TRBJ2-7; 9 bases align to TRBD2. Germline V gene sequence: CDR1 LGHNA, CDR2 YSLEER. V lost 0 bases to trimming and J lost 1 base; unmatched junction nucleotides: 10. The CDR3 sequence is 18 residues long. In DNA, the CDR3 is TGCGCCAGCAGCCAAGAATCGACGAGACTAGCGGTATCCTACGAGCAGTACTTC. As protein: CASSQESTRLAVSYEQYF.

This clonotype was counted many times. The J gene is TRBJ2-1, the V gene TRBV24-1; no reliable D call. The CDR3 extends over 10 amino acids. Trimming left V 5 bases short and J 10 bases short, with 5 bases between. CDR1 KGHDR and CDR2 SFDVKD come from the germline V gene. Here the CDR3 DNA reads TGTGCCACCAGTGGACCGGAGCAGTTCTTC. This gives the protein CATSGPEQFF.

The J gene is TRBJ1-5, the V gene TRBV27; D remains unclear. Germline loops: CDR1 MNHEY, CDR2 SMNVEV (reference sequence). Between the trimmed V and J ends, which lost 4 bases and 5 bases, there was a span of 9 bases. This CDR3 region has 13 residues. CDR3 loop: CASSSGVHQPQHF. The DNA of the CDR3 is TGTGCCAGCAGTTCCGGGGTTCATCAGCCCCAGCATTTT.

This clonotype was observed at least ten times. CDR3 sequence: CSASTGGVYPYF. The CDR3 region has the DNA TGCAGTGCTTCCACAGGGGGCGTTTATCCCTATTTT. The chain has TRBV20-1 and TRBJ1-3; 9 nucleotides match TRBD1. Germline CDR1 is DFQATT and CDR2 is SNEGSKA (reference sequence). V lost 5 bases and J lost 16; bases outside the gene matches: 12. The CDR3 is 12 residues long.

Concerning this clonotype itself: The junction shows a germline mismatch at one end, possibly a read error. The V gene is TRBV11-3, the J gene TRBJ2-3; the match to TRBD1 covers 11 bases. Germline lookup yields CDR1 SGHNT and CDR2 YENEEA. This CDR3 contains 12 residues. As DNA, the CDR3 is TGTGCCAACAGCAACCCCGGACAGGGGGCGGCTTTT. Encoded protein: CANSNPGQGAAF.

This clonotype was detected many times. The gene calls are TRBV29-1 and TRBJ1-1; D is perhaps TRBD1 (5 bases). The length of the CDR3 is 15 residues. Trimming took off 0 bases at V and 0 bases at J, with 11 bases between the two ends. Germline CDR1 reads SQVTM; CDR2 reads ANQGSEA. The CDR3 DNA is TGCAGCGTTGAAGATCAAGGGACCATGAACACTGAAGCTTTCTTT. Translation: CSVEDQGTMNTEAFF.

This clonotype has just a few counts. This chain connects TRBV2 to TRBJ2-2; 8 bases map to TRBD2. The germline V gene encodes CDR1 SNHLY and CDR2 FYNNEI. The CDR3 covers 17 residues. V was clipped by 5 bases and J by 1 base; unmatched bases: 9. The CDR3 nucleotides read TGTGCCAGCAGTCCTGCCCGACTAGCGAGGAACACCGGGGAGCTGTTTTTT. Its protein product is CASSPARLARNTGELFF.

In its sample, this clonotype was seen a few times. The chain is built from TRBV21-1 and TRBJ1-5; the D call of TRBD1 is as the table states it, not checked on the DNA. TRBV21-1 is flagged as a pseudogene. This CDR3 is built from 14 residues. CDR3 residues: CASSKEGAGQPQHF. DNA of the CDR3: TGTGCCAGCAGCAAAGAGGGGGCTGGTCAGCCCCAGCATTTT.